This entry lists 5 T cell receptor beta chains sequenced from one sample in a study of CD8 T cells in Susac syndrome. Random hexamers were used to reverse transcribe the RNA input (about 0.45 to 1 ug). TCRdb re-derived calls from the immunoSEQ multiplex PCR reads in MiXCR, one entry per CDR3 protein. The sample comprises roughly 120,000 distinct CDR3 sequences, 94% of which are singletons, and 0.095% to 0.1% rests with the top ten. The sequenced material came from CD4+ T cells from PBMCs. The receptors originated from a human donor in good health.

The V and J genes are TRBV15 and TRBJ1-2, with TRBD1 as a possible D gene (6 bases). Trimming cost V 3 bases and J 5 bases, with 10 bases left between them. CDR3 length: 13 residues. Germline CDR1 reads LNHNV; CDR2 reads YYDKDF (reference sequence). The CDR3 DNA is TGTGCCACCAGCAGCCCCCAGGGGTATGGCTACACCTTC. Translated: CATSSPQGYGYTF.

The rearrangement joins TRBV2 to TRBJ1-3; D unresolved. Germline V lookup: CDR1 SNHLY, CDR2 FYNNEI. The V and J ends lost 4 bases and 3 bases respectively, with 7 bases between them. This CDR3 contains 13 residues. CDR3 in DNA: TGTGCCAGCAGTGGGTCCGTTGGAAACACCATATATTTT. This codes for CASSGSVGNTIYF.

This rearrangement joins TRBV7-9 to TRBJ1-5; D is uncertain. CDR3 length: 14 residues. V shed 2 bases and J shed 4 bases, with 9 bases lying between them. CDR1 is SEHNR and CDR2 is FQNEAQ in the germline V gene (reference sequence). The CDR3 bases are TGTGCCAGCAGCTTACTCGGCCCGAATCAGCCCCAGCATTTT. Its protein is CASSLLGPNQPQHF.

The CDR3 region has the DNA TGTGCCAGCTCACCCCCCACAGATACGCAGTATTTT. Protein product: CASSPPTDTQYF. This chain connects TRBV18 to TRBJ2-3; D is uncertain. The V gene lost 3 bases and the J gene lost 2 bases, with 3 bases spanning the gap. CDR3 size: 12 residues. Germline CDR1 and CDR2: KGHSH and LQKENI.

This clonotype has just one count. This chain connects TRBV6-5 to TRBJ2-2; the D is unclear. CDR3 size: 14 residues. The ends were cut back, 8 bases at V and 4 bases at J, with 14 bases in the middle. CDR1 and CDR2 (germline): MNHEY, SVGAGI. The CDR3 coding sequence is TGTGCCAGCCGCAGATCCGGACCCACCGGGGAGCTGTTTTTT. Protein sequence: CASRRSGPTGELFF.